A selection of T cell receptor beta chains follows, all from one sample in a study of blood T cell repertoires in COVID-19. Generated by immunoSEQ multiplex PCR, the TCRdb table keeps only in-frame clones and is missing some. This repertoire shows fewer than 45,000 clones, 81% found once; its top ten account for 35% to 45%. What was sequenced was peripheral blood. The origin of the receptors is a man aged 40-50 years with active or convalescent COVID-19. The CDR3 runs from the conserved cysteine through the conserved F or W. The size field is filled for only some rows; it gives once, few, many or a size class.

abundance: NA; v_gene: TRBV15; j_gene: TRBJ1-2; CDR3aa: CATSRVGGYYGYTF
abundance: NA; v_gene: TRBV7-9; j_gene: TRBJ2-5; CDR3aa: CASSARREKETQYF
abundance: many; v_gene: TRBV7-2; j_gene: TRBJ1-2; CDR3aa: CASSPPGGAQNYGYTF
abundance: NA; v_gene: TRBV24-1; j_gene: TRBJ2-1; CDR3aa: CATSESGLAGDCEQFF
abundance: NA; v_gene: TRBV9; j_gene: TRBJ2-5; CDR3aa: CASSGGGQGQETQYF
abundance: NA; v_gene: TRBV19; j_gene: TRBJ1-1; CDR3aa: CASSFRGLNTEAFF
abundance: NA; v_gene: TRBV11-2; j_gene: TRBJ1-6; CDR3aa: CASSLGQGYNSPLHF
abundance: NA; v_gene: TRBV12-3/TRBV12-4; j_gene: TRBJ2-5; CDR3aa: CASSPRGETQYF
abundance: few; v_gene: TRBV5-1; j_gene: TRBJ1-1; CDR3aa: CASSSDLAGLPWGAEAFF
abundance: NA; v_gene: TRBV28; j_gene: TRBJ1-5; CDR3aa: CASSLWGALIQPQHF
abundance: few; v_gene: TRBV10-1; j_gene: TRBJ2-3; CDR3aa: CASLAGGTQYF
abundance: once; v_gene: TRBV11-2; j_gene: TRBJ2-1; CDR3aa: CASSLGLVNEQFF
abundance: few; v_gene: TRBV12-5; j_gene: TRBJ1-2; CDR3aa: CASGFSNYGYTF
abundance: NA; v_gene: TRBV11-3; j_gene: TRBJ1-1; CDR3aa: CASSVRQGTEAFF
abundance: NA; v_gene: TRBV27; j_gene: TRBJ2-5; CDR3aa: CASSSLRGTSGVIQETQYF
abundance: few; v_gene: TRBV30; j_gene: TRBJ2-7; CDR3aa: CAWSLVYEQYF
abundance: NA; v_gene: TRBV3-1/TRBV3-2; j_gene: TRBJ2-7; CDR3aa: CASSQGTGKNEQYF
abundance: NA; v_gene: TRBV18; j_gene: TRBJ1-1; CDR3aa: CASSPTGTPKRTEAFF
abundance: NA; v_gene: TRBV4-3; j_gene: TRBJ2-1; CDR3aa: CASSQDQWRGTGNEQFF
abundance: NA; v_gene: TRBV30; j_gene: TRBJ2-7; CDR3aa: CAWRASGLYEQYF
abundance: NA; v_gene: TRBV6-5; j_gene: TRBJ2-1; CDR3aa: CASSPGTSGGLGFF
abundance: NA; v_gene: TRBV30; j_gene: TRBJ1-3; CDR3aa: CAWSARTGGEGNTIYF
abundance: NA; v_gene: TRBV19; j_gene: TRBJ2-1; CDR3aa: CASSILELGTSSIEQFF
abundance: NA; v_gene: TRBV15; j_gene: TRBJ1-2; CDR3aa: CATSRNTGGRYGYTF
abundance: NA; v_gene: TRBV5-4; j_gene: TRBJ2-7; CDR3aa: CASSLESYSYEQYF
abundance: NA; v_gene: TRBV29-1; j_gene: TRBJ2-5; CDR3aa: CSVYRGWRETQYF
abundance: NA; v_gene: TRBV29-1; j_gene: TRBJ1-3; CDR3aa: CSVLSGNTIYF
abundance: NA; v_gene: TRBV5-6; j_gene: TRBJ1-2; CDR3aa: CASSLYYGYTF
abundance: few; v_gene: TRBV5-5; j_gene: TRBJ2-5; CDR3aa: CASGWGTQETQYF
abundance: NA; v_gene: TRBV28; j_gene: TRBJ1-5; CDR3aa: CASSPGVGRGQPQHF
abundance: NA; v_gene: TRBV5-6; j_gene: TRBJ1-3; CDR3aa: CASSPWGGSGNTIYF
abundance: once; v_gene: TRBV28; j_gene: TRBJ1-1; CDR3aa: CARKQGLAFF
abundance: NA; v_gene: TRBV19; j_gene: TRBJ2-3; CDR3aa: CASSIVQGTDTQYF
abundance: once; v_gene: TRBV2; j_gene: TRBJ1-1; CDR3aa: CATSRGGTGDTEAFF
abundance: NA; v_gene: TRBV1; j_gene: TRBJ2-2; CDR3aa: CTSSQDRRIGTGELFF
abundance: NA; v_gene: TRBV4-2; j_gene: TRBJ2-7; CDR3aa: CASSQVLAGGNYEQYF
abundance: NA; v_gene: TRBV30; j_gene: TRBJ2-3; CDR3aa: CAWLLKGGSDTQYF
abundance: NA; v_gene: TRBV27; j_gene: TRBJ1-6; CDR3aa: CASTDGWNSPLHF
abundance: NA; v_gene: TRBV6-1; j_gene: TRBJ2-4; CDR3aa: CASSEYPGGQYF
abundance: NA; v_gene: TRBV19; j_gene: TRBJ1-1; CDR3aa: CASDFDRGGGAFF
abundance: NA; v_gene: TRBV27; j_gene: TRBJ2-7; CDR3aa: CASSPAGPSSGDGYEQYF
abundance: few; v_gene: TRBV29-1; j_gene: TRBJ2-1; CDR3aa: CSVRGQGGPNEQFF
abundance: NA; v_gene: TRBV5-1; j_gene: TRBJ1-2; CDR3aa: CASSLDVSGYTF
abundance: NA; v_gene: TRBV5-1; j_gene: TRBJ1-1; CDR3aa: CASSLGAVTEAFF
abundance: NA; v_gene: TRBV23-1; j_gene: TRBJ1-3; CDR3aa: CASSQVLGRGNTIYF
abundance: NA; v_gene: TRBV9; j_gene: TRBJ2-6; CDR3aa: CASSVSNGAGANVLTF
abundance: NA; v_gene: TRBV5-4; j_gene: TRBJ1-2; CDR3aa: CASSLQGDPGYTF
abundance: NA; v_gene: TRBV10-3; j_gene: TRBJ1-5; CDR3aa: CAISGTGFTQPQHF
abundance: NA; v_gene: TRBV4-2; j_gene: TRBJ1-5; CDR3aa: CASSQDLTEDQPQHF
abundance: NA; v_gene: TRBV4-1; j_gene: TRBJ2-7; CDR3aa: CASSQGVSTPAYEQYF
abundance: NA; v_gene: TRBV7-2; j_gene: TRBJ2-1; CDR3aa: CASSLALKRGPSDEQFF